These 29 T cell receptor beta chains were all obtained from the same sample, sequenced in a study of T cells in Graves' hyperthyroidism and ophthalmopathy. Researchers amplified the TCR beta CDR3 regions from RNA transcripts. An initial round of RT-PCR targeting the TCR CDR3 relied on the HTBI primer set. TCRdb processed the multiplex PCR reads anew with MiXCR; each CDR3 protein has one entry. The table has 660,000 or so distinct CDR3 sequences, just under 45% seen once; the top ten hold 7% to 7.5%. The sample comprised peripheral blood or thyroid tissue (not recorded which). The source is an adult man with Graves' disease, either hyperthyroidism or ophthalmopathy (not recorded which).

This clonotype was recorded many times. This rearrangement joins TRBV25-1 to TRBJ1-1; D might be TRBD1 (6 bases). Per germline, CDR1 MGHDK and CDR2 SYGVNS. The CDR3 covers 13 residues. Trimming stripped 5 bases from V and 3 bases from J, with 10 bases between. The CDR3 DNA follows: TGTGCCAGCAGTAGTCACAGGGACACTGAAGCTTTCTTT. Protein: CASSSHRDTEAFF.

This clonotype turned up a few times. The chain couples TRBV7-9 to TRBJ2-7; 9 bases match TRBD2. J gave up 5 bases and V 5 bases, and 10 bases lay outside the gene matches. Germline V CDR1 and CDR2: SEHNR, FQNEAQ (reference sequence). This CDR3 region has 15 residues. The CDR3 nucleotides read TGTGCCAGCAGCCAAGAGGTCAGCGGGGGGAACGAGCAGTACTTC. It is translated as CASSQEVSGGNEQYF.

The rearrangement links TRBV6-5 to TRBJ1-5; 10 bases agree with TRBD1. V shed 6 bases, J shed 5 bases, and the junction held 7 bases outside the gene matches. Germline V gives CDR1 MNHEY, CDR2 SVGAGI. The CDR3 contains 15 residues. In nucleotides, the CDR3 is TGTGCCAGCAGCTTCGGGACAGGGGTCGATCAGCCCCAGCATTTT. Translating it yields CASSFGTGVDQPQHF.

The rearrangement links TRBV7-6 to TRBJ1-3; D is ambiguous. The CDR3 covers 11 residues. CDR1 and CDR2 (germline): SGHVS, FNYEAQ. The germline V and J ends were trimmed by 4 bases and 8 bases, with 6 bases remaining between them. This CDR3 is CASSSRDTIYF. The CDR3 coding sequence is TGTGCCAGCAGCTCCCGGGACACCATATATTTT.

This clonotype was detected once. The V gene is TRBV24-1, the J gene TRBJ2-7, with D maybe TRBD2 (6 bases). Trimming stripped 5 bases from V and 7 bases from J, with 14 bases between. Germline assignment: CDR1 KGHDR and CDR2 SFDVKD. The length of the CDR3 is 13 residues. The CDR3 protein is CATSGGTHNEQYF. The CDR3 DNA is TGTGCCACCAGTGGCGGGACCCACAATGAGCAGTACTTC.

The CDR3 loop is CSVMRGMNVLTF. The DNA of the CDR3 is TGCAGCGTTATGAGGGGGATGAACGTCCTGACTTTC. The V and J genes are TRBV29-1 and TRBJ2-6; a weak D match, TRBD1 (6 bases). From germline, CDR1 is SQVTM and CDR2 ANQGSEA. This CDR3 is 12 amino acids long. Trimming shortened V by 5 bases and J by 10 bases, and 12 bases separated the two germline ends.

In the case of this clonotype: A junction end diverges from the germline sequence, so it may reflect a read error. The genes are TRBV6-5 and TRBJ2-6; D perhaps matches TRBD1 (5 bases). This CDR3 is built from 17 residues. Germline CDR1 reads MNHEY; CDR2 reads SVGAGI. DNA for the CDR3: TGTGCCATCAGTTACCGCCAGGGTTTCTCTGGGGCCAACGTCCTGACTTTC. It yields the protein CAISYRQGFSGANVLTF.

This clonotype was picked up a small number of times. The genes are TRBV5-1 and TRBJ2-7; no firm D call. Germline loops: CDR1 SGHRS, CDR2 YFSETQ. The CDR3 runs to 13 residues. Trimming removed 0 bases at V and 4 bases at J, with 8 bases between. The CDR3 nucleotides are TGCGCCAGCAGCTTGGTTACCGATTACGAGCAGTACTTC. Translating gives CASSLVTDYEQYF.

The chain couples TRBV12-3 or TRBV12-4 to TRBJ1-4; unclear D gene. V was clipped by 6 bases and J by 7 bases, with 18 bases between them. The length of the CDR3 is 15 residues. For the CDR3, the DNA is TGTGCCAGCAGCCGGGTCGGGCCCGTGGGTGAAAAACTGTTTTTT. It specifies CASSRVGPVGEKLFF.

The sample holds many counts of this clonotype. The rearrangement links TRBV19 to TRBJ2-7; D is unclear. Germline CDR1 LNHDA, CDR2 SQIVND (reference sequence). This CDR3 spans 13 amino acids. V was trimmed by 6 bases and J by 3 bases, leaving 12 bases between them. The CDR3 protein is CASRGLADYEQYF. Here the CDR3 DNA reads TGTGCCAGTAGGGGCTTGGCGGACTACGAGCAGTACTTC.

This clonotype was seen many times. The chain carries TRBV10-3 and TRBJ1-4; 7 bases match TRBD1. Germline CDR1 ENHRY, CDR2 SYGVKD. V was clipped by 2 bases and J by 0 bases; unmatched bases: 3. This CDR3 contains 16 residues. CDR3 sequence: CAISERGTATNEKLFF. For the CDR3, the DNA is TGTGCCATCAGTGAGAGAGGGACAGCAACTAATGAAAAACTGTTTTTT.

This clonotype was seen many times. The J gene is TRBJ1-1, the V gene TRBV29-1; D gene uncertain. Germline V CDR1 and CDR2: SQVTM, ANQGSEA. The V end lost 8 bases, the J end lost 0 bases, and 10 bases lay between the germline ends. This CDR3 is built from 12 residues. CDR3 residues: CSSSRMNTEAFF. The CDR3 nucleotides are TGCAGCTCCAGCCGGATGAACACTGAAGCTTTCTTT.

The chain couples TRBV7-8 to TRBJ1-6, with D possibly TRBD1 on 6 matching bases. The CDR3 extends over 15 amino acids. Trimming removed 6 bases from V and 4 bases from J, with 13 bases in between. Germline-derived CDR1 and CDR2 are SGHVS and FQNEAQ. The CDR3 coding sequence is TGTGCCAGCAGGCTAAGGGACATTTATAATTCACCCCTCCACTTT. Translating it yields CASRLRDIYNSPLHF.

The J gene is TRBJ1-2, the V gene TRBV29-1, with D perhaps matching TRBD1 (5 bases). Germline V gives CDR1 SQVTM, CDR2 ANQGSEA. V was cut by 8 bases and J by 7 bases, with 14 bases left in between. The CDR3 runs to 11 residues. The CDR3 DNA is TGCAGCTTGAGGGCAGGGTCTGGCTACACCTTC. This encodes CSLRAGSGYTF.

CDR3 protein: CASSITGFNQPQHF. The CDR3 nucleotides read TGTGCCAGTAGTATAACAGGCTTCAATCAGCCCCAGCATTTT. V usage is TRBV19 and J usage is TRBJ1-5, with D possibly TRBD1 on 5 matching bases. V gave up 2 bases and J gave up 3 bases, with 8 bases separating them. Per the germline V gene, CDR1 is LNHDA and CDR2 is SQIVND (reference sequence). CDR3 length equals 14 residues. The full variable domain, rest sourced from reference TRBV19 and TRBJ1-5, is DGGITQSPKYLFRKEGQNVTLSCEQNLNHDAMYWYRQDPGQGLRLIYYSQIVNDFQKGDIAEGYSVSREKKESFPLTVTSAQKNPTAFYLCASSITGFNQPQHFGDGTRLSIL.

This clonotype was seen more than once but under ten times. The chain has TRBV7-2 and TRBJ1-2; D is perhaps TRBD1 (5 bases). V shed 2 bases and J shed 2 bases, with 12 bases lying between them. Germline loops: CDR1 SGHTA, CDR2 FQGNSA. The CDR3 is 15 residues long. The CDR3 coding sequence is TGTGCCAGCAGCTTAACCCAACAGGCAAACTATGGCTACACCTTC. Translation gives CASSLTQQANYGYTF. The full variable domain, with the rest looked up from reference TRBV7-2 and TRBJ1-2, is GAGVSQSPSNKVTEKGKDVELRCDPISGHTALYWYRQSLGQGLEFLIYFQGNSAPDKSGLPSDRFSAERTGGSVSTLTIQRTQQEDSAVYLCASSLTQQANYGYTFGSGTRLTVV.

The chain employs TRBV6-5 and TRBJ1-1; no definite D call. Germline assignment: CDR1 MNHEY and CDR2 SVGAGI. The CDR3 spans 18 residues. Trimming left V 7 bases short and J 4 bases short, with 28 bases between. CDR3 DNA sequence: TGTGCCAGCACGTGGCCCCGAGGAAGATTTACAGAGGGCACTGAAGCTTTCTTT. Translation gives CASTWPRGRFTEGTEAFF.

The table lists this clonotype with many counts. The chain has TRBV19 and TRBJ1-1, with 7 bases lining up with TRBD1. The CDR3 has 13 residues. Germline CDR1 LNHDA, CDR2 SQIVND (reference sequence). The V segment lost 10 bases and the J segment 5 bases; nucleotides outside the gene matches: 10. CDR3 DNA sequence: TGTGCCACCCTTAGAGGCAGGGGGACTGAAGCTTTCTTT. The encoded protein is CATLRGRGTEAFF. The variable domain in full, with the rest retrieved from reference TRBV19 and TRBJ1-1, is DGGITQSPKYLFRKEGQNVTLSCEQNLNHDAMYWYRQDPGQGLRLIYYSQIVNDFQKGDIAEGYSVSREKKESFPLTVTSAQKNPTAFYLCATLRGRGTEAFFGQGTRLTVV.

The chain employs TRBV20-1 and TRBJ2-7; D perhaps matches TRBD1 (5 bases). With 3 bases removed from V and 3 bases from J, the gap between germline ends came to 12 bases. CDR1 and CDR2 from the germline V gene are DFQATT and SNEGSKA (reference sequence). The CDR3 covers 13 residues. The CDR3 DNA reads TGCAGTGCTAGTCAGGGCCCGTACTACGAGCAGTACTTC. It encodes CSASQGPYYEQYF.

This chain joins TRBV7-8 and TRBJ1-5; no clear D gene. CDR3 size: 16 residues. The V end was cut by 5 bases, the J end by 0 bases, with 14 bases between. From germline, CDR1 is SGHVS and CDR2 FQNEAQ. The CDR3 reads CASSVSGSYSNQPQHF. CDR3 nucleotide sequence: TGTGCCAGCAGCGTCTCGGGCAGCTATAGCAATCAGCCCCAGCATTTT.

The CDR3 loop is CASSGGSGQGNQPQHF. The CDR3 DNA is TGTGCCAGCAGTGGGGGTTCGGGACAGGGCAATCAGCCCCAGCATTTT. This rearrangement joins TRBV2 to TRBJ1-5; the match to TRBD1 covers 8 bases. J lost 2 bases, V lost 4 bases, and 7 bases had no gene match. The CDR3 covers 16 residues. CDR1 SNHLY and CDR2 FYNNEI come from the germline V gene.

This clonotype was observed a handful of times. This sequence joins TRBV6-5 and TRBJ1-1; 9 bases map to TRBD1. Germline V gives CDR1 MNHEY, CDR2 SVGAGI. The CDR3 spans 13 residues. Germline trimming cut 5 bases from V and 7 bases from J; bases unmatched to any gene: 5. The CDR3 reads CASSRGQGVEAFF. In nucleotides, the CDR3 is TGTGCCAGCAGTCGGGGACAGGGAGTTGAAGCTTTCTTT.

This clonotype has a count of ten or more. Sequence at one end of the junction differs from germline and may be a read error. The chain links TRBV10-2 to TRBJ1-6; tentatively, D is TRBD1 (5 bases). The CDR3 covers 13 residues. Per the germline V gene, CDR1 is WSHSY and CDR2 is SAAADI. CDR3 amino acids: CASSVGGDSPLHF. The CDR3 nucleotides are TGTGCCAGCAGCGTCGGAGGGGATTCACCCCTCCACTTT.

For this clonotype: The junction shows a germline mismatch at one end, possibly a read error. The rearrangement joins TRBV7-7 to TRBJ2-5; D gene unclear. Germline CDR1 is SSHAT and CDR2 is FNYEAQ (reference sequence). The CDR3 is 13 amino acids. In nucleotides, the CDR3 is TGTGCTAGCAGCCGATTTAACCGGGAGACCCAGTACTTC. It specifies CASSRFNRETQYF. The full variable domain, rest sourced from reference TRBV7-7 and TRBJ2-5, is GAGVSQSPRYKVTKRGQDVTLRCDPISSHATLYWYQQALGQGPEFLTYFNYEAQPDKSGLPSDRFSAERPEGSISTLTIQRTEQRDSAMYRCASSRFNRETQYFGPGTRLLVL.

This clonotype has a handful of counts. The chain combines TRBV9 with TRBJ2-7; 14 nucleotides match TRBD2. The germline V gene encodes CDR1 SGDLS and CDR2 YYNGEE. The CDR3 runs to 15 residues. V shed 5 bases and J 3 bases; nucleotides not matched to a gene: 4. The CDR3 DNA reads as TGTGCCAGCAGACCGGGACTAGCGGGAGACTACGAGCAGTACTTC. It is translated as CASRPGLAGDYEQYF.

This clonotype was observed at least ten times. The J gene is TRBJ1-4, the V gene TRBV7-9; the D is unclear. Trimming removed 5 bases at V and 7 bases at J, with 14 bases between. The CDR3 contains 14 residues. The germline CDR1 and CDR2 sequences are SEHNR and FQNEAQ (reference sequence). The CDR3 loop reads CASSRTGEGEKLFF. The CDR3 DNA is TGTGCCAGCAGCCGGACGGGTGAGGGTGAAAAACTGTTTTTT.

This clonotype turned up a few times. The chain uses TRBV5-1 and TRBJ2-7; D is perhaps TRBD1 (5 bases). V shed 2 bases and J shed 3 bases, with 15 bases lying between them. This CDR3 is built from 15 residues. Germline CDR1 and CDR2: SGHRS and YFSETQ. The CDR3 loop reads CASSLKTGGSYEQYF. CDR3 nucleotides: TGCGCCAGCAGCTTAAAAACAGGTGGAAGCTACGAGCAGTACTTC.

The rearrangement links TRBV12-3 or TRBV12-4 to TRBJ1-1; D possibly corresponds to TRBD1 (5 bases). Trimming removed 6 bases from V and 0 bases from J, with 14 bases in between. The CDR3 has 15 amino acids. The CDR3 spells CASRPRDSLNTEAFF. The CDR3 region has the DNA TGTGCCAGCAGACCTCGAGACAGCCTGAACACTGAAGCTTTCTTT.

This clonotype was found a few times. This chain uses TRBV5-1 with TRBJ1-1; the D is unclear. Trimming pared 6 bases from V and 0 bases from J, leaving 12 bases between. Germline V gene lookup returns CDR1 SGHRS and CDR2 YFSETQ. The CDR3 consists of 14 residues. The chain's CDR3 is CASTETNVNTEAFF. CDR3 nucleotide sequence: TGCGCCAGCACCGAGACGAATGTGAACACTGAAGCTTTCTTT.